The clone carrying this T cell receptor beta chain was detected only a few times. Its cognate antigen is unknown. TCRdb ran MiXCR on the reads and lists one entry per CDR3 protein. Here the sample spans about 890,000 distinct CDR3 sequences, 25% to 40% being singletons. This sample is part of a study of T cell repertoires in cytomegalovirus infection. The CDR3 runs to 14 residues. CDR1 is SGHTA and CDR2 is FQGNSA in the germline V gene. Trimming stripped 3 bases from V and 2 bases from J, with 10 bases between. The sample in question was cultured CD8+ T cells from PBMCs, obtained from culture after CMV antigen stimulation. The gene calls are TRBV7-2 and TRBJ2-5; a weak D match, TRBD1 (6 bases). The TCR sequence derives from a human donor in good health (CMV status not recorded). Some clones in this sample may be carry-over from other donors' samples. The CDR3 is CASSLGHVQETQYF. Written as DNA, the CDR3 is TGTGCCAGCAGCTTGGGACATGTTCAAGAGACCCAGTACTTC.